This record looks at one TCR beta chain sequence and its context. Germline V lookup: CDR1 MRHNA, CDR2 SNTAGT. Trimming took 3 bases from V and 2 from J; bases not matched to a gene: 7. This CDR3 contains 16 residues. These data come from a study of cytomegalovirus exposure and HLA in healthy donors. PCR employed 60 Vbeta and 13 Jbeta primers. Clones were sequenced by immunoSEQ multiplex PCR, and TCRdb holds only the in-frame ones, with some missing. The sample yields more than 95,000 clones, around 74% seen once. The source material was PBMCs. The receptor was isolated from a woman aged 18 to 35 in good health and CMV-seronegative. The chain has TRBV6-4 and TRBJ2-3; 8 nucleotides match TRBD2. The CDR3 region is CASSDESGGPTDTQYF. In DNA, the CDR3 is TGTGCCAGCAGTGATGAGAGCGGGGGACCCACAGATACGCAGTATTTT.